The 8 T cell receptor beta chains in this list originate from one sample, sequenced in a study of blood T cells in healthy people across ages (dated by TCRdb to about 2015). Receptor amplification or capture employed 5' RACE. The run used an Illumina HiSeq 2500. The second PCR ran for about 6 to 12 cycles and used a J-beta primer mix along with a sample-barcoded 5' primer. TCRdb redid the processing of the public reads, applying fastp at Q25 and MiXCR, and retained in-frame beta chains. Each CDR3 protein gets just one entry, which takes the most common genes and DNA from the rows behind it. This sample is represented by 1.5 million to 1.9 million distinct CDR3 sequences; roughly two fifths of them were singletons. The ten largest clones capture approximately 4% of the sample. Sequencing was done on a sample of blood. The receptors stem from a woman aged 18-29 years in good health.

This clonotype showed up just a few times. V and J are TRBV7-9 and TRBJ2-7, with D perhaps TRBD2 (5 bases). Germline values: CDR1 SEHNR, CDR2 FQNEAQ (reference sequence). This CDR3 comprises 14 residues. V was pared by 5 bases and J by 7 bases, with 18 bases between. CDR3 loop: CASSPSPDYNEQYF. In DNA, the CDR3 is TGTGCCAGCAGCCCTAGCCCTGACTACAATGAGCAGTACTTC.

V gene TRBV15 combines with J gene TRBJ2-1; D remains unclear. Germline lookup yields CDR1 LNHNV and CDR2 YYDKDF (reference sequence). This CDR3 is built from 12 residues. With 3 bases removed from V and 9 bases from J, the gap between germline ends came to 9 bases. For the CDR3, the DNA is TGTGCCACCAGCAGGCTGGATAGTGAGCAGTTCTTC. Residues: CATSRLDSEQFF.

This clonotype was counted a few times. J is TRBJ2-1 and V is TRBV20-1, with a weak D call TRBD2 (6 bases). The CDR3 totals 15 residues. Deletions cut 6 bases from V and 0 bases from J, with 15 bases between. CDR1 is DFQATT, CDR2 SNEGSKA, per germline (reference sequence). CDR3: CSAGSSGGSYNEQFF. CDR3 DNA: TGCAGTGCAGGGAGTAGCGGAGGCTCCTACAATGAGCAGTTCTTC.

The J gene is TRBJ2-1, the V gene TRBV20-1; 13 bases are a match to TRBD2. Germline loops: CDR1 DFQATT, CDR2 SNEGSKA (reference sequence). Losses at the gene ends were 4 bases for V and 7 bases for J; bases not matched to a gene: 4. The CDR3 runs to 14 residues. The CDR3 DNA reads TGCAGTGCTAACCCGGGACTAGCGGGGAATGAGCAGTTCTTC. It encodes CSANPGLAGNEQFF.

There are a few counts of this clonotype. The CDR3 sequence is CSVDRGPRNTEAFF. CDR3 coding DNA: TGCAGCGTAGACAGGGGCCCCCGGAACACTGAAGCTTTCTTT. V gene TRBV29-1 combines with J gene TRBJ1-1; 8 bases align to TRBD1. This CDR3 contains 14 residues. Unmatched junction bases numbered 7, after V lost 6 bases and J lost 1 base. The germline V gene has CDR1 SQVTM and CDR2 ANQGSEA.

V is TRBV29-1 and J is TRBJ2-1, with 9 bases fitting TRBD2. The CDR3 consists of 14 residues. With V trimmed by 4 bases and J by 7 bases, 8 bases remained unmatched. Germline V CDR1 and CDR2: SQVTM, ANQGSEA. CDR3 DNA: TGCAGCGTTGGAATTGGCGGGGGGGCAAATGAGCAGTTCTTC. It codes for CSVGIGGGANEQFF.

This clonotype came up a few times. The genes are TRBV20-1 and TRBJ1-2; no firm D call. There are 11 residues in the CDR3. V was pared by 5 bases and J by 3 bases, with 7 bases between. Germline lookup yields CDR1 DFQATT and CDR2 SNEGSKA (reference sequence). CDR3 residues: CSAGSYYGYTF. The DNA for the CDR3 is TGCAGTGCTGGTTCCTACTATGGCTACACCTTC.

CDR3 nucleotide sequence: TGCAGTGCTAGAGATATGCAGGTAGAGACCCAGTACTTC. Protein sequence: CSARDMQVETQYF. The V and J genes are TRBV20-1 and TRBJ2-5; D gene ambiguous. CDR1 is DFQATT, CDR2 SNEGSKA, per germline (reference sequence). V was cut by 0 bases and J by 4 bases, with 9 bases left in between. The CDR3 is made up of 13 amino acids.